This T cell receptor (beta chain) emerged from a study of blood T cells in healthy people across ages. About the study: Capture via template switching afforded approximately one barcoded beta molecule per two T cells. Study outcomes and limitations: Estimates based on one million T cells were treated as lower bounds.

Germline V gene sequence: CDR1 SGHTA, CDR2 FQGNSA. The V gene lost 0 bases and the J gene lost 6 bases, with 12 bases spanning the gap. The CDR3 extends over 15 amino acids. A sample-barcoded 5' primer and a J-beta primer mix were used in a second PCR of roughly 7 to 12 cycles. TCRdb analysed the 5' RACE reads with MiXCR anew, one entry per CDR3 protein. Of under 800,000 distinct CDR3 sequences in the sample, roughly 47% were seen once. This clonotype was seen more than once but under ten times. Its matching antigen is unknown. The sample, around 10 milliliters of peripheral blood, was drawn from each donor.

The sequencing sample was made of blood. The V gene is TRBV7-2, the J gene TRBJ2-1; D gene ambiguous. This TCR came from a woman aged 55 to 70 in good health. Here the CDR3 reads CASSLAGPSSNEQFF. The CDR3 nucleotides are TGTGCCAGCAGCTTAGCAGGACCCAGCAGCAATGAGCAGTTCTTC.